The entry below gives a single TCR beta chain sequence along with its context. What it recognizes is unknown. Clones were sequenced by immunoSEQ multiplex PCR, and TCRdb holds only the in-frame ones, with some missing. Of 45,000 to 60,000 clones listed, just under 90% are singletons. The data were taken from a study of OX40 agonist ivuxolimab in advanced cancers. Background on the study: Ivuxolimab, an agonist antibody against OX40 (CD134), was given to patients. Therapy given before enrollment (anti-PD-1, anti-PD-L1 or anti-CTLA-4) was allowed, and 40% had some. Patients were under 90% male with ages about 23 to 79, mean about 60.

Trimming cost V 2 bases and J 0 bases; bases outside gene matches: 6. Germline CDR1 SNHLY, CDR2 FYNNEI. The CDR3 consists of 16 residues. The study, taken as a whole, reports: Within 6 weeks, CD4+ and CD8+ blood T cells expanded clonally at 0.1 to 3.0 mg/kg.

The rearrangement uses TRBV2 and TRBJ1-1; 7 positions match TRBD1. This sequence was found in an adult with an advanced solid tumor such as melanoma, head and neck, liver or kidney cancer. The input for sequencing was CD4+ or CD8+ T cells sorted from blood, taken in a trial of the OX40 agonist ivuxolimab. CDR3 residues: CASSESNRGMNTEAFF. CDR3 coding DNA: TGTGCCAGCAGTGAAAGTAACAGGGGCATGAACACTGAAGCTTTCTTT.